Following are 27 T cell receptor beta chains from one sample sequenced in a study of blood T cells in healthy people across ages. The use of a sample-barcoded 5' primer and a J-beta primer mix characterized a second PCR of about 6 to 12 cycles. TCRdb called the 5' RACE reads again in MiXCR, with one record for every CDR3 protein. The sample comprises 450,000 to 700,000 distinct CDR3 sequences, roughly 28% of which are singletons, and roughly 18% rests with the top ten. The sample was blood. The receptors stem from a woman aged 70-85 years in good health.

A few counts support this clonotype. V gene TRBV11-2 combines with J gene TRBJ2-1; 12 bases match TRBD2. V gave up 4 bases and J gave up 8 bases; unmatched junction bases: 6. CDR1 is SGHAT, CDR2 FQNNGV, per germline. The CDR3 runs 15 residues. The CDR3 nucleotides are TGTGCCAGCAGCTCTAGCGGGGGGGCCTTCTATGAGCAGTTCTTC. Protein sequence: CASSSSGGAFYEQFF.

The chain carries TRBV12-3 or TRBV12-4 and TRBJ1-2; TRBD1 is a possible D gene (5 bases). The CDR3 runs to 14 residues. V was shortened by 2 bases and J by 4 bases, with 11 bases between the two germline ends. The CDR3 bases are TGTGCCAGCAGTTTATTCCAGGGAGTCTATGGCTACACCTTC. Its translation is CASSLFQGVYGYTF.

The V gene is TRBV2, the J gene TRBJ1-2; TRBD1 aligns across 8 bases. Trimming removed 5 bases from V and 3 bases from J; junction bases left unmatched: 5. This CDR3 is 14 amino acids long. Germline CDR1 is SNHLY and CDR2 is FYNNEI. Here the CDR3 reads CASSPRQGHYGYTF. The CDR3, as DNA: TGTGCCAGCAGTCCCCGACAGGGGCACTATGGCTACACCTTC.

This clonotype was observed at least ten times. The CDR3 reads CASTGTGVYEQYF. DNA for the CDR3: TGTGCCAGTACCGGGACAGGGGTGTACGAGCAGTACTTC. The rearrangement joins TRBV25-1 to TRBJ2-7, with 10 bases fitting TRBD1. The J segment lost 4 bases and the V segment lost 9 bases, leaving 6 bases of the junction unmatched. The CDR3 totals 13 residues. Per germline, CDR1 MGHDK and CDR2 SYGVNS.

The V and J genes are TRBV20-1 and TRBJ1-5; no definite D call. CDR3 length equals 14 residues. V lost 0 bases and J 0 bases, leaving 6 bases between the germline ends. CDR1 is DFQATT, CDR2 SNEGSKA, per germline (reference sequence). The DNA for the CDR3 is TGCAGTGCTAGAGAGGGAAATAGCAATCAGCCCCAGCATTTT. Translation: CSAREGNSNQPQHF.

V is TRBV5-1 and J is TRBJ2-5; 7 positions agree with TRBD2. V gave up 2 bases and J gave up 4 bases; unmatched junction bases: 11. CDR1 is SGHRS, CDR2 YFSETQ, per germline. CDR3 length: 16 amino acids. CDR3 sequence reads: CASSFPAGSPGETQYF. The DNA for the CDR3 is TGCGCCAGCAGCTTCCCAGCGGGGTCACCGGGAGAGACCCAGTACTTC. Drawing the rest from reference TRBV5-1 and TRBJ2-5, the complete variable domain is KAGVTQTPRYLIKTRGQQVTLSCSPISGHRSVSWYQQTPGQGLQFLFEYFSETQRNKGNFPGRFSGRQFSNSRSEMNVSTLELGDSALYLCASSFPAGSPGETQYFGPGTRLLVL.

The genes are TRBV6-6 and TRBJ1-2; D is unresolved. Germline loops: CDR1 MNHNY, CDR2 SVGAGI (reference sequence). Trimming removed 4 bases at V and 4 bases at J, with 13 bases between. The length of the CDR3 is 14 residues. CDR3 sequence: CASSSFGSSYGYTF. The CDR3 bases are TGTGCCAGCAGTTCCTTTGGCAGTTCCTATGGCTACACCTTC.

The table lists this clonotype with a few counts. V gene TRBV4-3 combines with J gene TRBJ2-5; weak D call: TRBD2 (7 bases). The J call may be in error: the DNA end matches TRBJ2-1 better. This CDR3 has 17 residues. The germline V gene has CDR1 LGHNA and CDR2 YSLEER. CDR3 amino acids: CASSLGGRGTSHNEQFF. The DNA of the CDR3 is TGCGCCAGCAGCCTCGGGGGGCGGGGGACCTCTCACAATGAGCAGTTCTTC.

This clonotype has more than one count but fewer than ten. The chain carries TRBV20-1 and TRBJ2-5, with D perhaps given as TRBD1 or TRBD2 (5 bases each). Germline CDR1 and CDR2: DFQATT and SNEGSKA (reference sequence). CDR3 size: 17 residues. V shed 0 bases and J shed 2 bases, with 19 bases lying between them. This CDR3 is CSAREHRGLVRQETQYF. In DNA, the CDR3 is TGCAGTGCTAGAGAACACCGGGGCTTAGTGCGTCAAGAGACCCAGTACTTC.

V usage is TRBV11-3 and J usage is TRBJ2-1; weak D call: TRBD2 (6 bases). Trimming removed 5 bases at V and 4 bases at J, with 15 bases between. The CDR3 covers 15 residues. Germline V lookup: CDR1 SGHNT, CDR2 YENEEA. Written as DNA, the CDR3 is TGTGCCAGCAGCCCCCGGACTACTACTTACAATGAGCAGTTCTTC. Translated, it gives CASSPRTTTYNEQFF.

This chain joins TRBV29-1 and TRBJ1-2, with a possible D match to TRBD1 (5 bases). The CDR3 loop spans 15 amino acids. CDR1 SQVTM and CDR2 ANQGSEA come from the germline V gene. The V end was cut by 7 bases, the J end by 7 bases, with 25 bases between. The CDR3, as DNA: TGCAGCGCCGGGTATCCGGGACGGCGACTAAGTGGCTACACCTTC. It codes for CSAGYPGRRLSGYTF. The full variable domain, rest sourced from reference TRBV29-1 and TRBJ1-2, is SAVISQKPSRDICQRGTSLTIQCQVDSQVTMMFWYRQQPGQSLTLIATANQGSEATYESGFVIDKFPISRPNLTFSTLTVSNMSPEDSSIYLCSAGYPGRRLSGYTFGSGTRLTVV.

Worth noting for this clonotype: Compared with germline, one end of the junction differs, possibly owing to a read error. CDR3 region: CASSSSGGGFKFF. In nucleotides, the CDR3 is TGTGCCAGCAGCTCTAGCGGGGGGGGATTCAAGTTCTTC. This sequence joins TRBV7-9 and TRBJ2-5, with TRBD2 matching 12 bases. Per germline, CDR1 SEHNR and CDR2 FQNEAQ (reference sequence). This CDR3 is 13 amino acids long. Variable domain in full (rest from reference TRBV7-9 and TRBJ2-5): DTGVSQNPRHKITKRGQNVTFRCDPISEHNRLYWYRQTLGQGPEFLTYFQNEAQLEKSRLLSDRFSAERPKGSFSTLEIQRTEQGDSAMYLCASSSSGGGFKFFGPGTRLLVL.

The chain carries TRBV6-1 and TRBJ2-2; tentatively, D is TRBD1 (5 bases). This CDR3 is 18 amino acids long. Germline CDR1 MNHNS, CDR2 SASEGT. The V end was cut by 6 bases, the J end by 3 bases, with 23 bases between. This CDR3 reads CASSSFRGWTTDTGELFF. CDR3 bases: TGTGCCAGCAGCTCCTTTAGGGGTTGGACAACGGACACCGGGGAGCTGTTTTTT.

This clonotype was found a few times. This sequence joins TRBV6-2 or TRBV6-3 and TRBJ2-4; the match to TRBD2 covers 12 bases. The CDR3 has 16 amino acids. The V gene end was trimmed by 5 bases and the J gene end by 6 bases; junction bases not matched to a gene: 8. Germline V lookup: CDR1 MNHEY, CDR2 SVGEGT. CDR3 DNA: TGTGCCAGCAGTCCAACCACTAGCGGGGGGAGAAACATTCAGTACTTC. It specifies CASSPTTSGGRNIQYF.

V gene TRBV6-6 combines with J gene TRBJ1-5, with D possibly being TRBD1 (5 bases). Germline values: CDR1 MNHNY, CDR2 SVGAGI (reference sequence). Deletions cut 3 bases from V and 4 bases from J, with 10 bases between. This CDR3 has 14 amino acids. CDR3 nucleotides: TGTGCCAGCAGTTATCCGGGGGGGAATCAGCCCCAGCATTTT. This sequence encodes CASSYPGGNQPQHF.

The rearrangement uses TRBV7-2 and TRBJ2-2; unclear D gene. V shed 1 base and J shed 2 bases, with 8 bases lying between them. From germline, CDR1 is SGHTA and CDR2 FQGNSA. The CDR3 is 15 amino acids. CDR3 in DNA: TGTGCCAGCAGCTTAGGGCCTTATAACACCGGGGAGCTGTTTTTT. This translates into CASSLGPYNTGELFF. The full variable domain, in which reference TRBV7-2 and TRBJ2-2 provide the parts outside the CDR3, is GAGVSQSPSNKVTEKGKDVELRCDPISGHTALYWYRQSLGQGLEFLIYFQGNSAPDKSGLPSDRFSAERTGGSVSTLTIQRTQQEDSAVYLCASSLGPYNTGELFFGEGSRLTVL.

The rearrangement joins TRBV4-3 to TRBJ2-5, with unresolved D. There are 13 residues in the CDR3. In germline, CDR1 is LGHNA, CDR2 YSLEER. Between the trimmed V and J ends, which lost 2 bases and 5 bases, there was a span of 9 bases. The CDR3 is CASSQNIRETQYF. The CDR3 region has the DNA TGCGCCAGCAGCCAAAACATCCGGGAGACCCAGTACTTC.

This sequence joins TRBV20-1 and TRBJ1-3, with 9 bases lining up with TRBD1. After removal of 3 bases from V and 0 bases from J, the junction contained 0 bases not matched to a gene. The CDR3 is 14 amino acids. CDR1 and CDR2 (germline): DFQATT, SNEGSKA (reference sequence). CDR3 loop: CSARTGGSGNTIYF. The CDR3 nucleotides are TGCAGTGCTAGGACAGGGGGCTCTGGAAACACCATATATTTT.

The chain recombines TRBV20-1 with TRBJ2-7; D may be TRBD1 (5 bases). Trimming left V 6 bases short and J 4 bases short, with 19 bases between. This CDR3 has 14 amino acids. The germline CDR1 and CDR2 sequences are DFQATT and SNEGSKA (reference sequence). CDR3 in amino acids: CSANHGQGGYEQYF. The CDR3 nucleotides read TGCAGTGCGAACCATGGGCAGGGTGGGTACGAGCAGTACTTC.

This clonotype has just a few counts. The chain's CDR3 is CASGPPVGWEGEKLFF. The DNA of the CDR3 is TGTGCTAGTGGTCCCCCCGTAGGGTGGGAGGGTGAAAAACTGTTTTTT. The chain recombines TRBV12-5 with TRBJ1-4; D remains ambiguous. V was shortened by 5 bases and J by 7 bases, with 20 bases between the two germline ends. Germline loops: CDR1 LGHNT, CDR2 FRNRAP. This CDR3 has 16 amino acids.

The table lists this clonotype with a count of one. The chain employs TRBV12-3 or TRBV12-4 and TRBJ2-7; D gene ambiguous. This CDR3 is 15 amino acids long. Trimming removed 3 bases at V and 2 bases at J, with 14 bases between. CDR3 protein: CASSLSLSGTYEQYF. The CDR3 bases are TGTGCCAGCAGTTTGTCCCTATCGGGTACCTACGAGCAGTACTTC.

The CDR3: CASSLSGGQTYEQYF. The DNA of the CDR3 is TGTGCCAGCAGCTTAAGTGGGGGACAGACTTACGAGCAGTACTTC. The chain couples TRBV11-2 to TRBJ2-7, with 7 bases aligning to TRBD1. Trimming at V came to 2 bases and at J to 4 bases, leaving 8 bases not matched to a gene. CDR1 SGHAT and CDR2 FQNNGV come from the germline V gene. The CDR3 contains 15 residues. The full variable domain, rest sourced from reference TRBV11-2 and TRBJ2-7, is EAGVAQSPRYKIIEKRQSVAFWCNPISGHATLYWYQQILGQGPKLLIQFQNNGVVDDSQLPKDRFSAERLKGVDSTLKIQPAKLEDSAVYLCASSLSGGQTYEQYFGPGTRLTVT.

The chain recombines TRBV29-1 with TRBJ2-3; D is possibly TRBD1 or TRBD2 (5 bases each). This CDR3 comprises 13 residues. With 5 bases removed from V and 1 base from J, the gap between germline ends came to 10 bases. Germline loops: CDR1 SQVTM, CDR2 ANQGSEA. In DNA form, the CDR3 reads TGCAGCGTTCATGTGGGGGGCACAGATACGCAGTATTTT. The encoded protein is CSVHVGGTDTQYF.

The J gene is TRBJ2-5, the V gene TRBV20-1; D uncertain. Germline-derived CDR1 and CDR2 are DFQATT and SNEGSKA (reference sequence). V was shortened by 0 bases and J by 2 bases, with 13 bases between the two germline ends. This CDR3 comprises 15 residues. CDR3 nucleotides: TGCAGTGCTAGAGAGGGTAGGGTCGGACAAGAGACCCAGTACTTC. This codes for CSAREGRVGQETQYF.

The V gene is TRBV7-2, the J gene TRBJ2-2; D is unresolved. This CDR3 comprises 13 residues. The germline V and J ends were trimmed by 3 bases and 0 bases, with 2 bases remaining between them. Germline lookup yields CDR1 SGHTA and CDR2 FQGNSA. The CDR3 loop is CASSFPNTGELFF. As DNA, the CDR3 is TGTGCCAGCAGCTTCCCGAACACCGGGGAGCTGTTTTTT.

The chain has TRBV7-9 and TRBJ2-1; D is perhaps TRBD1 (7 bases). CDR1 SEHNR and CDR2 FQNEAQ come from the germline V gene (reference sequence). The CDR3 spans 17 residues. V dropped 1 base and J dropped 2 bases, with 15 bases sitting between them. The CDR3 sequence: CASSLEGAGRPYNEQFF. The CDR3 DNA follows: TGTGCCAGCAGCTTAGAGGGGGCGGGGAGACCCTACAATGAGCAGTTCTTC.

The chain uses TRBV6-2 or TRBV6-3 and TRBJ2-5, with D maybe TRBD2 (5 bases). This CDR3 region has 13 residues. Germline V gene data show CDR1 as MNHEY and CDR2 as SVGEGT. The V end lost 6 bases, the J end lost 0 bases, and 8 bases lay between the germline ends. The chain's CDR3 is CASRTDYQETQYF. In nucleotides, the CDR3 is TGTGCCAGCAGGACGGACTACCAAGAGACCCAGTACTTC.